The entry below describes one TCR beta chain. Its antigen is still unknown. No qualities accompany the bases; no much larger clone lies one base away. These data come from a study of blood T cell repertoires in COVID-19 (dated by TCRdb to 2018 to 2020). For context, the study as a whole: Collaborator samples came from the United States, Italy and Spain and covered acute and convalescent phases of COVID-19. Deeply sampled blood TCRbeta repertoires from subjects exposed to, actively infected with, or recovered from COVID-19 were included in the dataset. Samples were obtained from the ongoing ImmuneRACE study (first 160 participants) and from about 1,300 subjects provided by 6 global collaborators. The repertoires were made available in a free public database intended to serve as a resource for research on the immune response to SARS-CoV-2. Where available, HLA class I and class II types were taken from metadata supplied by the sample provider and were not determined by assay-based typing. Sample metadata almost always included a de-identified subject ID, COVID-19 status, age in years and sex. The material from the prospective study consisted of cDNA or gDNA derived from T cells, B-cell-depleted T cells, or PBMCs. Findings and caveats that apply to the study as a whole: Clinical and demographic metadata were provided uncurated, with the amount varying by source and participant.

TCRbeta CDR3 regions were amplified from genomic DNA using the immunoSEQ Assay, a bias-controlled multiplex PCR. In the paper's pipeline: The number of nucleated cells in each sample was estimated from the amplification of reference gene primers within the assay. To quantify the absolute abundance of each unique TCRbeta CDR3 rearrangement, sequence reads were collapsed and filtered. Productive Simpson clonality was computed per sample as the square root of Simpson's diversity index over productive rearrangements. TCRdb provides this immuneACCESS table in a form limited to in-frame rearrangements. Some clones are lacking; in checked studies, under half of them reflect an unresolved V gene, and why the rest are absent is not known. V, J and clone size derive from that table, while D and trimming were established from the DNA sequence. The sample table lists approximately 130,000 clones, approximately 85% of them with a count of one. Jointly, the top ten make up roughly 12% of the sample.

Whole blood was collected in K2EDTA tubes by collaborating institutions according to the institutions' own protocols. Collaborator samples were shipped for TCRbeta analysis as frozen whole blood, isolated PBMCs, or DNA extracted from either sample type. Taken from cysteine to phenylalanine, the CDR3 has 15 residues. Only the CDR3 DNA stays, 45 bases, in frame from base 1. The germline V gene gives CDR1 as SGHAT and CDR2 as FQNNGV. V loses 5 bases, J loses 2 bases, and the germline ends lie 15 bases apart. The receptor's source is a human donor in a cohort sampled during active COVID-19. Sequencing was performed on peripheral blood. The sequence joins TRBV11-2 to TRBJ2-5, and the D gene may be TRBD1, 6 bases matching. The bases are TGTGCCAGCAGCCCAAGGGACATACCGCAAGAGACCCAGTACTTC. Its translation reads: CASSPRDIPQETQYF.